This TCR beta chain came from a study of CD4 T cells in relation to SARS-CoV-2 and coronaviruses. Findings and caveats of the study: Around 60% of donors had memory CD4+ clonotypes crossrecognizing SARS-CoV-2 and common cold coronavirus spike.

Before the COVID-19 pandemic, during about 2010-2018, CD4+ T cells were taken from unexposed donors. Regarding this clone: Its antigen remains unknown.

Assay used: immunoSEQ multiplex PCR; TCRdb lists only in-frame clones, some missing. The sample lists about 59,000 clones, 86% occurring once. V lost 2 bases, J lost 8 bases, and 10 bases stayed unmatched. Germline assignment: CDR1 LGHDT and CDR2 YNNKEL (reference sequence). The CDR3 contains 16 residues. The source of this sequence is a human donor in good health. The genes are TRBV3-1 (or the pseudogene TRBV3-2) and TRBJ2-7; 12 nucleotides align to TRBD1. Sequenced material: memory CD4+ T cells from PBMCs. Here the CDR3 reads CASSQIKGQGATKQYF. CDR3 bases: TGTGCCAGCAGCCAAATAAAGGGACAGGGGGCTACCAAGCAGTACTTC.